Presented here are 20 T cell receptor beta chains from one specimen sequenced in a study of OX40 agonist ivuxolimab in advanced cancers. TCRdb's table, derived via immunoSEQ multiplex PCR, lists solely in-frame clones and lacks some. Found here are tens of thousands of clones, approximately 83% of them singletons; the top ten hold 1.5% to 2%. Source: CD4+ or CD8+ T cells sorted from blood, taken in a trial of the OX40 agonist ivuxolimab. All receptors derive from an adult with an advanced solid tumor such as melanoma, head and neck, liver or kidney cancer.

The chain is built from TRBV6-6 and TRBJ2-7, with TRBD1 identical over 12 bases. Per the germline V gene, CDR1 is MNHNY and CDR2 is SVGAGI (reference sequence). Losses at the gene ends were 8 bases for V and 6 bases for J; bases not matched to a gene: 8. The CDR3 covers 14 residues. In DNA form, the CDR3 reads TGTGCCAGCTCCACCCGGGACAGGGGGCCCGAGCAGTACTTC. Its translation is CASSTRDRGPEQYF.

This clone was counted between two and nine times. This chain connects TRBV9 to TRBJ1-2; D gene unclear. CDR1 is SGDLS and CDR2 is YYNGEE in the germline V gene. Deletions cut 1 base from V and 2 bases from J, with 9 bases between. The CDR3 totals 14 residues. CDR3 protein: CASSVREPNYGYTF. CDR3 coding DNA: TGTGCCAGCAGCGTACGGGAGCCCAACTATGGCTACACCTTC.

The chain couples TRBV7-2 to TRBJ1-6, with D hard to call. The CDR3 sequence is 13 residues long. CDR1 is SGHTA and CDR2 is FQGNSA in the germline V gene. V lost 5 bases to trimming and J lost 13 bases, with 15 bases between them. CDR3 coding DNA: TGTGCCAGCAGCCTCACCCCGATAGGGCCCCTCCACTTT. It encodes CASSLTPIGPLHF.

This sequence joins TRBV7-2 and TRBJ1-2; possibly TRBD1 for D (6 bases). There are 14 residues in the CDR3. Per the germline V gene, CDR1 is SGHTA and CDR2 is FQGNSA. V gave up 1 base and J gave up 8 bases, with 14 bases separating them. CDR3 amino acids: CASSLGPVGGGYTF. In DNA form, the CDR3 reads TGTGCCAGCAGCTTAGGTCCGGTGGGGGGCGGCTACACCTTC.

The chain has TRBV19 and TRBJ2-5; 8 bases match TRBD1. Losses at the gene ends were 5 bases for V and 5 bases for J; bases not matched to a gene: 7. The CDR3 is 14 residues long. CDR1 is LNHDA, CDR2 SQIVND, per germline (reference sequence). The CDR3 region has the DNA TGTGCCAGTAGTTTACTCCGGGACAGGGAGACCCAGTACTTC. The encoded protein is CASSLLRDRETQYF.

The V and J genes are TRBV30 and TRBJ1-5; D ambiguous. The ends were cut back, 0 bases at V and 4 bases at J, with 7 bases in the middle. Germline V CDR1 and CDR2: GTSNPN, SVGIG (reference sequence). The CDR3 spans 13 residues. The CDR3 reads CAWSVSGNQPQHF. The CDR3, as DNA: TGTGCCTGGAGTGTTTCTGGAAATCAGCCCCAGCATTTT.

The CDR3 nucleotides read TGTGCCAGTAGTAAGGACAGCTTATACCGAGCCTCTGGAAACACCATATATTTT. Translated: CASSKDSLYRASGNTIYF. The rearrangement uses TRBV19 and TRBJ1-3; possible D gene TRBD1, 6 bases. Per germline, CDR1 LNHDA and CDR2 SQIVND (reference sequence). The length of the CDR3 is 18 residues. V was pared by 4 bases and J by 0 bases, with 19 bases between.

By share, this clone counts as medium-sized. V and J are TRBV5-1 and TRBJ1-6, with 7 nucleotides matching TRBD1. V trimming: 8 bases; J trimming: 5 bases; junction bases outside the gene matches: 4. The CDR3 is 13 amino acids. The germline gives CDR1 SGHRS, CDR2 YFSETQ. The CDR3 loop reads CAREGAHNSPLHF. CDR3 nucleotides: TGCGCCAGGGAGGGGGCCCATAATTCACCCCTCCACTTT. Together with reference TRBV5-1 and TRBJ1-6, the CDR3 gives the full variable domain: KAGVTQTPRYLIKTRGQQVTLSCSPISGHRSVSWYQQTPGQGLQFLFEYFSETQRNKGNFPGRFSGRQFSNSRSEMNVSTLELGDSALYLCAREGAHNSPLHFGNGTRLTVT.

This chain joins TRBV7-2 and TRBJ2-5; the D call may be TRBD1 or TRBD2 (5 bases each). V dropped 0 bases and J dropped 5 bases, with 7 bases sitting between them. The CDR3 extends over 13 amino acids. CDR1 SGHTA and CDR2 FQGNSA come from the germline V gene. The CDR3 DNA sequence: TGTGCCAGCAGCTTAGCGGGGGTTGAGACCCAGTACTTC. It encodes CASSLAGVETQYF.

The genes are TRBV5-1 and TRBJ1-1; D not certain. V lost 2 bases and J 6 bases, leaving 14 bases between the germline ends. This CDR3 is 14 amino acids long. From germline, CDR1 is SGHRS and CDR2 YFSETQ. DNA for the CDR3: TGCGCCAGCAGCTTCACGGGTAGCAGCTCTGAAGCTTTCTTT. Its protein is CASSFTGSSSEAFF.

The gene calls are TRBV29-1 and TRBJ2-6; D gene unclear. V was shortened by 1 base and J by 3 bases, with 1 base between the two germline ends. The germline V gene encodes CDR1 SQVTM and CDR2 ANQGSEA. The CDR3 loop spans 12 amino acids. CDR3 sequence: CSVEGGANVLTF. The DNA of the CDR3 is TGCAGCGTTGAAGGTGGGGCCAACGTCCTGACTTTC.

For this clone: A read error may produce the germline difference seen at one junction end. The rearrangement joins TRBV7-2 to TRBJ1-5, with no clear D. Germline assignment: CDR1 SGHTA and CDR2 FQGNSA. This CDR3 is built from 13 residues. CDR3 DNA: TGTGCCAGCAGCTCAACCCCTGGACGGAACCCGAATTTT. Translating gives CASSSTPGRNPNF.

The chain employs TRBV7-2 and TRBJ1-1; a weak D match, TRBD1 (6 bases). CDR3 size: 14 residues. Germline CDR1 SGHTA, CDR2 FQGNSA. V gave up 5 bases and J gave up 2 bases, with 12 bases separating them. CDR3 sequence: CASSLDGTNTEAFF. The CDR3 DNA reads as TGTGCCAGCAGCCTGGACGGGACAAACACTGAAGCTTTCTTT.

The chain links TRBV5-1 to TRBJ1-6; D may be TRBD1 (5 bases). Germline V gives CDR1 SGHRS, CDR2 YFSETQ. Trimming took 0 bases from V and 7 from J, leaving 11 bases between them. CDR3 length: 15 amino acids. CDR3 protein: CASSLGEGRNSPLHF. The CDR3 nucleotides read TGCGCCAGCAGCTTGGGTGAGGGGAGGAATTCACCCCTCCACTTT.

CDR3: CASVQGSTEAFF. CDR3 coding DNA: TGTGCCAGCGTACAGGGGAGCACTGAAGCTTTCTTT. The gene calls are TRBV19 and TRBJ1-1; 7 bases line up with TRBD1. V trimming: 9 bases; J trimming: 4 bases; junction bases outside the gene matches: 5. CDR3 length: 12 amino acids. Germline loops: CDR1 LNHDA, CDR2 SQIVND (reference sequence).

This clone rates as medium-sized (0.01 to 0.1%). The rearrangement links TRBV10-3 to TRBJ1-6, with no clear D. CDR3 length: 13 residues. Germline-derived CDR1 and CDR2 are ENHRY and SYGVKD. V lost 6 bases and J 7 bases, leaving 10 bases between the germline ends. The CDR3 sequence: CAIRREQNSPLHF. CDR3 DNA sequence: TGTGCCATCAGAAGGGAGCAGAATTCACCCCTCCACTTT.

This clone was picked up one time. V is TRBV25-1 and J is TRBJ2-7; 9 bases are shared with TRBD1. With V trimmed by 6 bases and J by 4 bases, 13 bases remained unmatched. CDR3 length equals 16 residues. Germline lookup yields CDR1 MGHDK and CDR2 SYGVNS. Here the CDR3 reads CASRTPPGQGTYEQYF. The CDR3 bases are TGTGCCAGCAGGACCCCCCCGGGACAGGGTACTTACGAGCAGTACTTC.

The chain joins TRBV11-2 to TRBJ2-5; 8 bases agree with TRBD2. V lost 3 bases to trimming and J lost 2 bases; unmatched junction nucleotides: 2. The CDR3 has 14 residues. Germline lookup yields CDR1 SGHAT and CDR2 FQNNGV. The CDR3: CASSLSGGQETQYF. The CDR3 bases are TGTGCCAGCAGCTTGTCGGGGGGGCAAGAGACCCAGTACTTC.

In DNA form, the CDR3 reads TGCGCCAGCAGCGGCCTACCGCGGGGGGGCACAGATACGCAGTATTTT. Translated, it gives CASSGLPRGGTDTQYF. This chain joins TRBV5-1 and TRBJ2-3; 8 nucleotides agree with TRBD2. CDR1 and CDR2 (germline): SGHRS, YFSETQ. V shed 4 bases, J shed 1 base, and the junction held 8 bases outside the gene matches. The CDR3 is 16 residues long.

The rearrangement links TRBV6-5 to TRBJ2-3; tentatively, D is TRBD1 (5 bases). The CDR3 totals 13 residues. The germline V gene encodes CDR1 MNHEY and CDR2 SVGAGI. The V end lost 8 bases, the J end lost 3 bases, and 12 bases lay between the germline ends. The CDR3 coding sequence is TGTGCCAGCGGGGCCCCAGGGACAGATACGCAGTATTTT. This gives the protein CASGAPGTDTQYF.